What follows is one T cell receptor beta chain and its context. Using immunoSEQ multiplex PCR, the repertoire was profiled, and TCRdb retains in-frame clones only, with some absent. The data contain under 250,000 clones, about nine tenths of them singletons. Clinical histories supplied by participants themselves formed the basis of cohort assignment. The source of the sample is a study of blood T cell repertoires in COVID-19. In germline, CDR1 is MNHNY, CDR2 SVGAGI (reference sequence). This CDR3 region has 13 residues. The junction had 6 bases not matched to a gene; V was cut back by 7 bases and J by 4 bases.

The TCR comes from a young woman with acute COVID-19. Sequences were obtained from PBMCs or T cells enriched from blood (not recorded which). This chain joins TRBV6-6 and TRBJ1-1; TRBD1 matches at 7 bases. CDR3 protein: CASNRQGGTEAFF. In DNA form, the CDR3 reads TGTGCCAGCAACAGACAGGGTGGCACTGAAGCTTTCTTT.